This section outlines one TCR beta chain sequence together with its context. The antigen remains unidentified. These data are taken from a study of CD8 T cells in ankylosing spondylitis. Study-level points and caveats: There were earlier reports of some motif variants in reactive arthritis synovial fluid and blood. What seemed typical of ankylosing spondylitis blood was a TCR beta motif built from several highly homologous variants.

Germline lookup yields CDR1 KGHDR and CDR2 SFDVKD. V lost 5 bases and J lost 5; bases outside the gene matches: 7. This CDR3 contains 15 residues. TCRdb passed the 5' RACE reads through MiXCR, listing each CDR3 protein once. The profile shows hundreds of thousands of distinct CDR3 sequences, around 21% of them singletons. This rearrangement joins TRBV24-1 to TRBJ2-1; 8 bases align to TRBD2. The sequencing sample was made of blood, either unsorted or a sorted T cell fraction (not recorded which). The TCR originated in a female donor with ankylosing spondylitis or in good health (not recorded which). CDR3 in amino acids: CATSVGSGTNNEQFF. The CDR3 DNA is TGTGCCACCAGTGTGGGTAGCGGGACGAACAATGAGCAGTTCTTC.